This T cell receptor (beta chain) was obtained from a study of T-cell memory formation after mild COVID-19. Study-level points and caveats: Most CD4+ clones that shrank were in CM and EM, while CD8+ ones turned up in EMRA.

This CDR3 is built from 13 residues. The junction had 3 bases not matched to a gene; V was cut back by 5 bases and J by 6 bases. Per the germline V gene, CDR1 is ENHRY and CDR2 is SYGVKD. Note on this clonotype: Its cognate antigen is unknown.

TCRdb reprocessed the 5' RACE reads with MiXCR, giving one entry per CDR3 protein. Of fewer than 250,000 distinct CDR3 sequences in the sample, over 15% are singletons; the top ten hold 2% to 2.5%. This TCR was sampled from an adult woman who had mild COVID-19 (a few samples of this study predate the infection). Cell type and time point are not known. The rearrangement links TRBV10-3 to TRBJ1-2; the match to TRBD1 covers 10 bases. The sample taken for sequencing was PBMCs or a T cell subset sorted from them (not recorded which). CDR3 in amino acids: CAISPGQGDGYTF. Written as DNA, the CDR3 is TGTGCCATCAGTCCAGGACAGGGGGATGGCTACACCTTC.